The rows below give T cell receptor beta chains drawn from one sample of a study of cytomegalovirus exposure and HLA in healthy donors. Sequencing was performed with immunoSEQ multiplex PCR; in TCRdb, only in-frame clones are kept and a portion is missing. Of about 190,000 clones in the sample, approximately 75% were seen once. The source material was PBMCs. The receptors here all came from a man aged 30 to 39 in good health and CMV-seropositive. The CDR3 runs from the conserved cysteine through the conserved F or W. A D gene is named only where the DNA matches it firmly. Size tells how often a clone was seen (once, few, many) or the class of an expanded clone, and some rows leave it out.

V	D	J	size	CDR3	DNA
TRBV7-9	.	TRBJ2-2	.	CASSLRQNTGELFF	TGTGCCAGCAGCTTAAGACAGAACACCGGGGAGCTGTTTTTT
TRBV6-5	.	TRBJ1-6	.	CASRVDYNSPLHF	TGTGCCAGCAGGGTAGACTATAATTCACCCCTCCACTTT
TRBV6-4	.	TRBJ2-1	.	CASSDEAGSSYNEQFF	TGTGCCAGCAGTGACGAGGCGGGGAGCTCCTACAATGAGCAGTTCTTC
TRBV6-1	TRBD1	TRBJ1-1	few	CASRADRRNTEAFF	TGTGCCAGCAGAGCGGACAGGAGGAACACTGAAGCTTTCTTT
TRBV2	.	TRBJ1-1	.	CASRAEYNTEAFF	TGTGCCAGCAGGGCGGAATACAACACTGAAGCTTTCTTT
TRBV7-2	.	TRBJ2-5	.	CASSLSGYREETQYF	TGTGCCAGCAGCTTAAGCGGCTACCGGGAAGAGACCCAGTACTTC
TRBV2	TRBD2	TRBJ2-7	once	CASSGPPGTSGIEQYF	TGTGCCAGCAGTGGACCTCCCGGGACTAGCGGTATCGAGCAGTACTTC
TRBV5-4	TRBD2	TRBJ2-1	.	CASSPTLAGGYNEQFF	TGTGCCAGCAGCCCCACACTAGCGGGGGGTTACAATGAGCAGTTCTTC
TRBV27	TRBD1	TRBJ1-1	.	CASSPDRGGTEAFF	TGTGCCAGCAGTCCTGACAGGGGAGGGACTGAAGCTTTCTTT
TRBV11-1	TRBD1	TRBJ2-7	.	CASSIGTGLGEQYF	TGTGCCAGCTCAATTGGGACAGGGCTCGGCGAGCAGTACTTC
TRBV15	.	TRBJ2-5	.	CATRFGEIQTQYF	TGTGCCACCAGGTTCGGGGAGATACAGACCCAGTACTTC
TRBV5-6	.	TRBJ2-1	.	CASSFGDRAYNEQFF	TGTGCCAGCAGCTTCGGCGACAGAGCCTACAATGAGCAGTTCTTC
TRBV25-1	TRBD2	TRBJ2-7	.	CASRMTSGDYEQYF	TGTGCCAGCAGAATGACTAGCGGGGACTACGAGCAGTACTTC
TRBV7-8	.	TRBJ2-7	few	CASSLARESHEQYF	TGTGCCAGCAGCTTAGCGCGAGAAAGTCACGAGCAGTACTTC
TRBV7-6	TRBD2	TRBJ2-5	.	CASSFPGLGGQETQYF	TGTGCCAGCAGCTTTCCGGGACTAGGAGGGCAAGAGACCCAGTACTTC
TRBV29-1	.	TRBJ2-7	.	CSTRRGPGYEQYF	TGCAGCACCCGAAGAGGGCCGGGATACGAGCAGTACTTC
TRBV9	TRBD2	TRBJ2-3	once	CASSVGGGRGVSDTQYF	TGTGCCAGCAGCGTAGGAGGAGGGCGGGGGGTCTCAGATACGCAGTATTTT
TRBV28	.	TRBJ1-4	few	CASSFGLGEKLFF	TGTGCCAGCAGTTTTGGCCTAGGTGAAAAACTGTTTTTT
TRBV18	.	TRBJ1-1	.	CASSIAGAGNTEAFF	TGTGCCAGCTCAATCGCAGGGGCGGGGAACACTGAAGCTTTCTTT
TRBV11-2	.	TRBJ2-3	.	CASSRGAGRTTDTQYF	TGTGCCAGCAGCCGGGGGGCAGGGAGAACCACAGATACGCAGTATTTT
TRBV14	.	TRBJ2-1	.	CASSQWAKRDGEQFF	TGTGCCAGCAGCCAATGGGCCAAACGGGATGGTGAGCAGTTCTTC
TRBV27	TRBD1	TRBJ1-2	.	CASSFRGVDYGYTF	TGTGCCAGCAGTTTCAGGGGGGTGGACTATGGCTACACCTTC
TRBV9	TRBD1	TRBJ1-1	.	CASSVVGTANTEAFF	TGTGCCAGCAGCGTAGTTGGGACAGCAAACACTGAAGCTTTCTTT
TRBV10-1	TRBD1	TRBJ1-3	.	CASRRQGGNTIYF	TGCGCCAGCAGGCGACAGGGCGGGAACACCATATATTTT
TRBV29-1	TRBD1	TRBJ1-3	.	CSVEDQGAGNTIYF	TGCAGCGTTGAAGACCAGGGGGCTGGAAACACCATATATTTT
TRBV18	TRBD1	TRBJ1-1	once	CASSPGGQDYTEAFF	TGTGCCAGCTCACCGGGAGGACAGGACTACACTGAAGCTTTCTTT
TRBV6-4	TRBD1	TRBJ1-5	.	CASSATGAVQPQHF	TGTGCCAGCAGTGCGACAGGGGCGGTTCAGCCCCAGCATTTT
TRBV19	TRBD2	TRBJ2-1	.	CASSIRGLAGGYNEQFF	TGTGCCAGTAGTATAAGGGGCCTAGCGGGGGGCTACAATGAGCAGTTCTTC
TRBV30	.	TRBJ1-2	few	CAWRASSTSNYGYTF	TGTGCCTGGAGGGCCAGTTCCACCTCTAACTATGGCTACACCTTC
TRBV5-3	.	TRBJ1-3	.	CARSPGLFSGNTIYF	TGTGCCAGAAGCCCTGGGCTCTTCTCTGGAAACACCATATATTTT
TRBV6-5	.	TRBJ2-7	.	CASSRSDEQYF	TGTGCCAGCAGTCGCTCAGACGAGCAGTACTTC
TRBV5-1	.	TRBJ2-7	.	CASSTDGAYEQYF	TGCGCCAGCAGTACAGACGGGGCCTACGAGCAGTACTTC
TRBV11-1	.	TRBJ2-7	.	CASSFFVGADRPPDEQYF	TGTGCCAGCAGCTTCTTCGTGGGAGCCGACAGGCCCCCGGACGAGCAGTACTTC
TRBV19	.	TRBJ1-3	.	CASSPDSQLSGNTIYF	TGTGCCAGTAGTCCCGACAGCCAACTCTCTGGAAACACCATATATTTT
TRBV6-6	.	TRBJ2-1	.	CASSLRAYNEQFF	TGTGCCAGCAGCCTTCGGGCCTACAATGAGCAGTTCTTC
TRBV5-4	.	TRBJ2-7	once	CASSLSSGTFYEQYF	TGTGCCAGCAGCTTGTCCAGCGGAACTTTTTACGAGCAGTACTTC
TRBV2	.	TRBJ1-5	few	CASSVGGIGNQPQHF	TGTGCCAGCAGTGTGGGAGGGATAGGTAATCAGCCCCAGCATTTT
TRBV6-6	.	TRBJ1-1	.	CASSYSDRWAFF	TGTGCCAGCAGTTACTCTGACAGGTGGGCTTTCTTT
TRBV7-2	.	TRBJ2-1	few	CASSRIGGDNEQFF	TGTGCCAGCAGCAGAATCGGCGGGGACAATGAGCAGTTCTTC
TRBV11-2	TRBD2	TRBJ2-5	.	CASSPSGETQYF	TGTGCCAGCAGCCCTAGCGGGGAGACCCAGTACTTC
TRBV6-1	TRBD2	TRBJ2-5	.	CASSAGVTQYF	TGTGCCAGCAGCGCGGGGGTGACCCAGTACTTC
TRBV7-9	.	TRBJ1-2	.	CASSLVTAGYGYTF	TGTGCCAGCAGCTTAGTAACGGCAGGATATGGCTACACCTTC
TRBV5-1	TRBD2	TRBJ2-5	few	CASSAGTSGGRETQYF	TGCGCCAGCAGCGCCGGGACTAGCGGGGGTAGGGAGACCCAGTACTTC
TRBV14	.	TRBJ2-1	.	CASSLQGRGTNNEQFF	TGTGCCAGCAGCCTCCAGGGGAGGGGCACCAACAATGAGCAGTTCTTC
TRBV7-2	.	TRBJ1-2	.	CASSSVGTVGGYGYTF	TGTGCCAGCAGCTCAGTCGGTACGGTGGGAGGCTATGGCTACACCTTC
TRBV5-6	TRBD1	TRBJ2-2	.	CASSLLRTGVTGELFF	TGTGCCAGCAGCTTGCTCCGGACAGGGGTCACCGGGGAGCTGTTTTTT
TRBV2	TRBD1	TRBJ2-2	few	CASSEGTGGTGELFF	TGTGCCAGCAGTGAGGGGACAGGGGGGACCGGGGAGCTGTTTTTT